The 27 T cell receptor beta chains below come from one sample, sequenced in a study of blood T cell repertoires in COVID-19. TCRdb's copy holds only in-frame clones and misses some; the assay was immunoSEQ multiplex PCR. This table has some 300,000 clones, roughly nine tenths appearing once. The sample taken for sequencing was PBMCs or T cells enriched from blood (not recorded which). The receptors come from a woman younger than 45 who had been exposed to COVID-19.

Here the CDR3 DNA reads TGTGCCACCGCGGGACTAGGTAACACCGGGGAGCTGTTTTTT. It codes for CATAGLGNTGELFF. V and J are TRBV2 and TRBJ2-2; 8 bases agree with TRBD2. CDR3 length: 14 residues. Germline loops: CDR1 SNHLY, CDR2 FYNNEI. Trimming took 10 bases from V and 2 from J; bases not matched to a gene: 6. Supplemented by reference TRBV2 and TRBJ2-2, the full variable domain reads EPEVTQTPSHQVTQMGQEVILRCVPISNHLYFYWYRQILGQKVEFLVSFYNNEISEKSEIFDDQFSVERPDGSNFTLKIRSTKLEDSAMYFCATAGLGNTGELFFGEGSRLTVL.

The V gene is TRBV5-1, the J gene TRBJ1-4; no definite D call. Germline loops: CDR1 SGHRS, CDR2 YFSETQ. V was shortened by 2 bases and J by 4 bases, with 6 bases between the two germline ends. This CDR3 has 13 amino acids. CDR3 residues: CASSLQLNEKLFF. CDR3 coding DNA: TGCGCCAGCAGCTTACAGCTTAATGAAAAACTGTTTTTT. Looking up the rest from reference TRBV5-1 and TRBJ1-4 gives the full variable domain: KAGVTQTPRYLIKTRGQQVTLSCSPISGHRSVSWYQQTPGQGLQFLFEYFSETQRNKGNFPGRFSGRQFSNSRSEMNVSTLELGDSALYLCASSLQLNEKLFFGSGTQLSVL.

The chain has TRBV7-9 and TRBJ1-6; D is possibly TRBD1 (5 bases). Germline loops: CDR1 SEHNR, CDR2 FQNEAQ (reference sequence). The CDR3 totals 14 residues. The V and J ends lost 2 bases and 8 bases respectively, with 10 bases between them. CDR3 amino acids: CASSLLTVDSPLHF. In DNA form, the CDR3 reads TGTGCCAGCAGCTTACTGACAGTCGATTCACCCCTCCACTTT.

Regarding this clone: At one end the junction does not follow the germline gene, possibly because of a read error. The chain recombines TRBV7-2 with TRBJ1-5; D is unresolved. The CDR3 is 13 amino acids. Germline V lookup: CDR1 SGHTA, CDR2 FQGNSA. The CDR3 here is CASSSLGEHPTDF. The CDR3 DNA sequence: TGTGCCAGCAGCTCCCTGGGCGAGCACCCCACCGATTTT.

The J gene is TRBJ2-1, the V gene TRBV4-3, with 14 nucleotides matching TRBD2. V dropped 3 bases and J dropped 3; count of bases not matched to a gene: 7. CDR3 length: 18 residues. CDR1 LGHNA and CDR2 YSLEER come from the germline V gene. CDR3 in amino acids: CASSHHPGLAGGYNEQFF. CDR3 nucleotides: TGCGCCAGCAGCCATCATCCCGGACTAGCGGGGGGCTACAATGAGCAGTTCTTC.

The J gene is TRBJ2-2, the V gene TRBV7-9; no clear D. Trimming pared 0 bases from V and 3 bases from J, leaving 8 bases between. The germline V gene has CDR1 SEHNR and CDR2 FQNEAQ (reference sequence). The CDR3 contains 15 residues. Here the CDR3 reads CASSLAGSYTGELFF. CDR3 coding DNA: TGTGCCAGCAGCTTAGCCGGGTCTTACACCGGGGAGCTGTTTTTT.

This clone was recorded a few times. The CDR3 region has the DNA TGTGCCAGCAGTTACGCCGGACAGGGGGATTCACCCCTCCACTTT. Translating it yields CASSYAGQGDSPLHF. The chain is built from TRBV6-5 and TRBJ1-6; TRBD1 aligns across 10 bases. With V trimmed by 2 bases and J by 8 bases, 3 bases remained unmatched. This CDR3 is 15 amino acids long. CDR1 MNHEY and CDR2 SVGAGI come from the germline V gene.

The gene calls are TRBV3-1 (or the pseudogene TRBV3-2) and TRBJ1-3, with unresolved D. Per germline, CDR1 LGHDT and CDR2 YNNKEL (reference sequence). Trimming took 0 bases from V and 4 from J, leaving 10 bases between them. The CDR3 is made up of 15 amino acids. The CDR3 nucleotides read TGTGCCAGCAGCCAAGATCTAGGAACCGGAAACACCATATATTTT. Its protein product is CASSQDLGTGNTIYF.

The chain recombines TRBV19 with TRBJ1-3; D is ambiguous. The CDR3 runs to 15 residues. The germline CDR1 and CDR2 sequences are LNHDA and SQIVND (reference sequence). V shed 5 bases and J shed 4 bases, with 15 bases lying between them. The CDR3 region has the DNA TGTGCCAGTAGTCCCCGGGGTACAGCAGGAAACACCATATATTTT. Amino acids: CASSPRGTAGNTIYF.

Notes on this clone: A junction boundary mismatches the germline segment, possibly from a read error. The chain couples TRBV19 to TRBJ1-2; D unclear. The CDR3 is made up of 11 amino acids. CDR1 is LNHDA and CDR2 is SQIVND in the germline V gene (reference sequence). The CDR3 region has the DNA TGTGCCAGTAGTTCGCTCGTGGGCTACGTCTTC. Translation gives CASSSLVGYVF.

V gene TRBV27 combines with J gene TRBJ2-7; a weak D match, TRBD1 (6 bases). This CDR3 is 13 amino acids long. Germline lookup yields CDR1 MNHEY and CDR2 SMNVEV (reference sequence). Trimming took 7 bases from V and 2 from J, leaving 12 bases between them. CDR3 coding DNA: TGTGCCAGCACCAGGACAGATACCTACGAGCAGTACTTC. Amino acid sequence: CASTRTDTYEQYF.

The chain carries TRBV5-6 and TRBJ1-6, with 8 bases lining up with TRBD1. CDR1 is SGHDT, CDR2 YYEEEE, per germline. V lost 4 bases to trimming and J lost 10 bases; unmatched junction nucleotides: 16. The CDR3 consists of 17 residues. The CDR3 DNA sequence: TGTGCCAGCAGCCCCAGGACAGGGTTTCTTCGGAGGTCACCCCTCCACTTT. Protein: CASSPRTGFLRRSPLHF.

V usage is TRBV3-1 (or the pseudogene TRBV3-2) and J usage is TRBJ2-7; 8 bases are shared with TRBD1. Trimming removed 3 bases from V and 3 bases from J; junction bases left unmatched: 7. CDR1 and CDR2 from the germline V gene are LGHDT and YNNKEL (reference sequence). This CDR3 has 15 residues. CDR3 loop: CASSHASGTGYEQYF. CDR3 DNA sequence: TGTGCCAGCAGCCACGCCTCCGGGACAGGCTACGAGCAGTACTTC.

V is TRBV15 and J is TRBJ1-5, with D possibly matching TRBD1 (5 bases). Trimming left V 5 bases short and J 6 bases short, with 17 bases between. The CDR3 contains 15 residues. Per the germline V gene, CDR1 is LNHNV and CDR2 is YYDKDF (reference sequence). The CDR3 sequence is CATSAAGRRGQPQHF. The CDR3 DNA sequence: TGTGCCACCAGCGCAGCCGGCAGGAGGGGTCAGCCCCAGCATTTT.

Regarding this clone: A junction end diverges from the germline sequence, so it may reflect a read error. The genes are TRBV7-9 and TRBJ2-3; the match to TRBD2 covers 9 bases. The germline CDR1 and CDR2 sequences are SEHNR and FQNEAQ (reference sequence). The length of the CDR3 is 14 residues. CDR3 nucleotide sequence: TGTGCCAGCACCCCCGGGACTAGCAGAGATACGCAGTATTTT. It is translated as CASTPGTSRDTQYF.

V gene TRBV6-5 combines with J gene TRBJ1-2; tentatively, D is TRBD1 (5 bases). CDR3 length equals 11 residues. Germline values: CDR1 MNHEY, CDR2 SVGAGI. Deletions cut 7 bases from V and 10 bases from J, with 13 bases between. CDR3 region: CASIVEGHYTF. As DNA, the CDR3 is TGTGCCAGCATCGTCGAAGGACACTACACCTTC.

V gene TRBV4-2 combines with J gene TRBJ2-7; 13 nucleotides line up with TRBD2. Germline values: CDR1 LGHNA, CDR2 YNFKEQ. The CDR3 has 15 amino acids. V gave up 4 bases and J gave up 3 bases; unmatched junction bases: 3. CDR3 sequence: CASSPGLAGDYEQYF. The CDR3, as DNA: TGTGCCAGCAGCCCAGGACTAGCGGGGGACTACGAGCAGTACTTC.

The chain employs TRBV5-1 and TRBJ1-1; 9 bases match TRBD1. V was pared by 2 bases and J by 6 bases, with 11 bases of the junction left unmatched. CDR1 is SGHRS and CDR2 is YFSETQ in the germline V gene. This CDR3 region has 16 residues. CDR3: CASSLGPGQGWAEAFF. DNA for the CDR3: TGCGCCAGCAGCTTAGGTCCGGGACAGGGATGGGCTGAAGCTTTCTTT.

Written as DNA, the CDR3 is TGTGCCAGCAGCTTTACGGTTTACGAGCAGTACTTC. Translated: CASSFTVYEQYF. The V gene is TRBV7-9, the J gene TRBJ2-7; D is undetermined. The V end was cut by 3 bases, the J end by 4 bases, with 7 bases between. Germline V gene sequence: CDR1 SEHNR, CDR2 FQNEAQ (reference sequence). The CDR3 has 12 residues.

This chain links TRBV9 with TRBJ2-4; TRBD1 agrees at 7 bases. CDR3 size: 14 residues. Germline V gives CDR1 SGDLS, CDR2 YYNGEE. Trimming at V came to 4 bases and at J to 4 bases, leaving 5 bases not matched to a gene. CDR3 residues: CASSPFRGKNIQYF. DNA of the CDR3: TGTGCCAGCAGCCCATTCAGGGGGAAAAACATTCAGTACTTC.

The chain combines TRBV3-1 (or the pseudogene TRBV3-2) with TRBJ2-2; D is ambiguous. CDR3 length equals 15 residues. The V end was cut by 1 base, the J end by 5 bases, with 11 bases between. Germline CDR1 is LGHDT and CDR2 is YNNKEL (reference sequence). The DNA for the CDR3 is TGTGCCAGCAGCCAAGGGGCCTCCTGGACCGGGGAGCTGTTTTTT. Its translation: CASSQGASWTGELFF.

V is TRBV2 and J is TRBJ1-4, with 8 positions matching TRBD1. Germline trimming cut 6 bases from V and 9 bases from J; bases unmatched to any gene: 15. This CDR3 is built from 16 residues. CDR1 and CDR2 (germline): SNHLY, FYNNEI. The CDR3 reads CASSGNFRQGRKKLFF. The CDR3 DNA reads TGTGCCAGCAGCGGGAATTTTCGACAGGGGAGAAAAAAACTGTTTTTT.

V gene TRBV6-2 or TRBV6-3 combines with J gene TRBJ1-6, with D tentatively TRBD1 (5 bases). Trimming shortened V by 6 bases and J by 10 bases, and 16 bases separated the two germline ends. The CDR3 spans 14 residues. Germline CDR1 and CDR2: MNHEY and SVGEGT. This chain's CDR3 is CASSQSGKRSPLHF. The CDR3 DNA follows: TGTGCCAGCAGCCAATCAGGGAAGCGATCACCCCTCCACTTT.

The rearrangement links TRBV5-1 to TRBJ1-1; D possibly corresponds to TRBD1 (5 bases). The germline V gene has CDR1 SGHRS and CDR2 YFSETQ. CDR3 size: 14 residues. Trimming took off 2 bases at V and 1 base at J, with 9 bases between the two ends. CDR3 in amino acids: CASSFTRGNTEAFF. For the CDR3, the DNA is TGCGCCAGCAGCTTTACAAGGGGGAACACTGAAGCTTTCTTT.

The chain combines TRBV6-5 with TRBJ2-7; TRBD1 matches at 9 bases. With V trimmed by 6 bases and J by 4 bases, 7 bases remained unmatched. The CDR3 extends over 14 amino acids. CDR1 and CDR2 from the germline V gene are MNHEY and SVGAGI. The CDR3 bases are TGTGCCAGCAGGGAGGACAGGGGAATGTACGAGCAGTACTTC. Translation gives CASREDRGMYEQYF.

The CDR3 reads CASSLGQGAIGETQYF. CDR3 coding DNA: TGTGCCAGCAGCCTAGGACAGGGGGCGATTGGGGAGACCCAGTACTTC. The chain links TRBV21-1 to TRBJ2-5; TRBD1 reflects the table's D call only, with no check against the DNA. TRBV21-1 is a recognized pseudogene. This CDR3 spans 16 amino acids.

The chain is built from TRBV19 and TRBJ2-2; perhaps TRBD2 as D (6 bases). This CDR3 has 16 amino acids. Trimming left V 7 bases short and J 4 bases short, with 19 bases between. Germline V gives CDR1 LNHDA, CDR2 SQIVND (reference sequence). CDR3: CASTPRLERFTGELFF. CDR3 nucleotide sequence: TGTGCCAGTACCCCTCGACTAGAAAGATTCACCGGGGAGCTGTTTTTT.